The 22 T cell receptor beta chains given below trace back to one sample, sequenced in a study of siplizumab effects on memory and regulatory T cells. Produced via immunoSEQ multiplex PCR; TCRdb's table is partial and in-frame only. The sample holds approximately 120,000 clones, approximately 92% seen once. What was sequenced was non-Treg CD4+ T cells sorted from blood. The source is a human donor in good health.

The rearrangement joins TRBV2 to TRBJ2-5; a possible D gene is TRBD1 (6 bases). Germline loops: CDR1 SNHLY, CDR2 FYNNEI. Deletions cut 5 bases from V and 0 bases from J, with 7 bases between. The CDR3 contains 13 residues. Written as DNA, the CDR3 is TGTGCCAGCAGTCGGGACAACCAAGAGACCCAGTACTTC. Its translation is CASSRDNQETQYF. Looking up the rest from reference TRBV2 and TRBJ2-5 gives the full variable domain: EPEVTQTPSHQVTQMGQEVILRCVPISNHLYFYWYRQILGQKVEFLVSFYNNEISEKSEIFDDQFSVERPDGSNFTLKIRSTKLEDSAMYFCASSRDNQETQYFGPGTRLLVL.

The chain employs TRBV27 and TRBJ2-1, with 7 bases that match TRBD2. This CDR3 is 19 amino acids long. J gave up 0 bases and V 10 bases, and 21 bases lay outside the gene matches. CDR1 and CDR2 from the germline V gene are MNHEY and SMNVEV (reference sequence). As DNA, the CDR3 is TGTGCCAAGGGGAGGGGCGCACCGAGGTTCCCACACTCCTACAATGAGCAGTTCTTC. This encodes CAKGRGAPRFPHSYNEQFF.

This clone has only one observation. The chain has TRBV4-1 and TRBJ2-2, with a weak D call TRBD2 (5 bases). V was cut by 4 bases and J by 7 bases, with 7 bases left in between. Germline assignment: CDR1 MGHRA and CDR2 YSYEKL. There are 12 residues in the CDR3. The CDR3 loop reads CASSPRDGELFF. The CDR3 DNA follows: TGCGCCAGCAGCCCCCGGGACGGGGAGCTGTTTTTT.

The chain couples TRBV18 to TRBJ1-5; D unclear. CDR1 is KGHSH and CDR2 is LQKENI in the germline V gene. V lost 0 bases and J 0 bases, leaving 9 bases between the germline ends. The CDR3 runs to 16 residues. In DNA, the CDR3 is TGTGCCAGCTCACCACCTGGAGGAAATAGCAATCAGCCCCAGCATTTT. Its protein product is CASSPPGGNSNQPQHF.

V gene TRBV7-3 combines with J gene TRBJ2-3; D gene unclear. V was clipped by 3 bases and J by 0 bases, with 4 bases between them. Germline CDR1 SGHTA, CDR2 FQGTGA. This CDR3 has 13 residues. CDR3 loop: CASSFLSTDTQYF. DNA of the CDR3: TGTGCCAGCAGCTTCCTTAGCACAGATACGCAGTATTTT.

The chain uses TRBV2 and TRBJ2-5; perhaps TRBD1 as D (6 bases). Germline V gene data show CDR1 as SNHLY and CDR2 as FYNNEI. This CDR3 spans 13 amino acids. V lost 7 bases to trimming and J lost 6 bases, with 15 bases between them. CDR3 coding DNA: TGTGCCAGCAACAGGGCACCTATTCAGACCCAGTACTTC. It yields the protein CASNRAPIQTQYF. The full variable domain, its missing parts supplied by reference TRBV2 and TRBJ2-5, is EPEVTQTPSHQVTQMGQEVILRCVPISNHLYFYWYRQILGQKVEFLVSFYNNEISEKSEIFDDQFSVERPDGSNFTLKIRSTKLEDSAMYFCASNRAPIQTQYFGPGTRLLVL.

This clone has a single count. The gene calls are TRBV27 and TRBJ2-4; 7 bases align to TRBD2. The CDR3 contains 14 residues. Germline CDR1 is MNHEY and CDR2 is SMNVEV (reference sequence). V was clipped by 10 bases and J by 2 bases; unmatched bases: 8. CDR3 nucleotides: TGTGCCACCCAACCAGCGGGGACCAAAAACATTCAGTACTTC. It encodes CATQPAGTKNIQYF.

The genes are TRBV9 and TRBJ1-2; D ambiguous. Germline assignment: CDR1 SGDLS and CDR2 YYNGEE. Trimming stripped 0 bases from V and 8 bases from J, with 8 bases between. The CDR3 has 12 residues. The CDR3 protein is CASSVGVAGYTF. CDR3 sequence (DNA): TGTGCCAGCAGCGTAGGAGTTGCCGGCTACACCTTC.

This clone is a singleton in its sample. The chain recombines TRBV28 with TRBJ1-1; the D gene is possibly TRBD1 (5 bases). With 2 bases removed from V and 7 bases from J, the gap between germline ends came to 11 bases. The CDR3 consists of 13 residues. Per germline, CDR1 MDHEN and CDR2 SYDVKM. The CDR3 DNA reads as TGTGCCAGCAGTTTAGTGCAGGGTGGTGAAGCTTTCTTT. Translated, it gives CASSLVQGGEAFF.

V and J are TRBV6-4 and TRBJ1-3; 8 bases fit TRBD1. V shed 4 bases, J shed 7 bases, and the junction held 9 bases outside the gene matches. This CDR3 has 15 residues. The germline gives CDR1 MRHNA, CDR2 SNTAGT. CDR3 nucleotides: TGTGCCAGCAGTGGAACAGGGGGTATAATGAACACCATATATTTT. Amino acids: CASSGTGGIMNTIYF.

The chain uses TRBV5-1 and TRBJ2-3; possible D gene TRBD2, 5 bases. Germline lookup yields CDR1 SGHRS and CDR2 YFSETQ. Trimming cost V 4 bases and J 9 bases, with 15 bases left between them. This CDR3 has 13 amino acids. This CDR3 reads CASSTEDSRTQYF. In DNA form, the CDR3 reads TGCGCCAGCAGCACAGAGGACTCACGGACGCAGTATTTT.

The CDR3 protein is CAWRRGLGSYEQYF. The CDR3 bases are TGTGCCTGGCGGAGGGGGCTTGGGTCCTACGAGCAGTACTTC. The V gene is TRBV30, the J gene TRBJ2-7; D may be TRBD1 (7 bases). CDR1 GTSNPN and CDR2 SVGIG come from the germline V gene (reference sequence). The V and J ends lost 5 bases and 1 base respectively, with 15 bases between them. There are 14 residues in the CDR3.

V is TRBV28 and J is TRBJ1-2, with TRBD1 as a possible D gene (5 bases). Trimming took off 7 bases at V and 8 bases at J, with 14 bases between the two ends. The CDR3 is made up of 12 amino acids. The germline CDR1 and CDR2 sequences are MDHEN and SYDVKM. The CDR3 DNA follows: TGTGCCAGCACAAACCCAGGGTCCGGCTACACCTTC. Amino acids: CASTNPGSGYTF.

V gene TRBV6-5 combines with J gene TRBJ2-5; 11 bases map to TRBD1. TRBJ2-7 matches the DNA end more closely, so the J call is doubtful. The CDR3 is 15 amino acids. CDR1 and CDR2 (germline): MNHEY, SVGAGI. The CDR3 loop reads CASKALPGQGDEQYF. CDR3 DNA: TGTGCCAGCAAGGCACTTCCGGGACAGGGGGACGAGCAGTACTTC.

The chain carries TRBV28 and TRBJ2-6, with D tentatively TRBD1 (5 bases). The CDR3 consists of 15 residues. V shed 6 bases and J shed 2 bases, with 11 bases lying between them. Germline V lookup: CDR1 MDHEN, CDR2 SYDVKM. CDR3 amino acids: CASSPRVPGANVLTF. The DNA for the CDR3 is TGTGCCAGCAGCCCCAGGGTGCCTGGGGCCAACGTCCTGACTTTC.

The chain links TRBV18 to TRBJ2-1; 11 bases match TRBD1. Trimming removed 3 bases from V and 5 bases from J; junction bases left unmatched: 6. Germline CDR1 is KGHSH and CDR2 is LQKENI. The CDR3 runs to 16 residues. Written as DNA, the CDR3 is TGTGCCAGCTCACCTCCCGGACAGGGGGCCCACAATGAGCAGTTCTTC. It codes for CASSPPGQGAHNEQFF.

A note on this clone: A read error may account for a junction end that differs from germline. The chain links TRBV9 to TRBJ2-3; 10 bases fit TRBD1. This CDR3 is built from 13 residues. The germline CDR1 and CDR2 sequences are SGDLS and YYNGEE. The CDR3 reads CASSAIPGQGLDF. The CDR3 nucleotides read TGTGCCAGCAGCGCCATACCGGGACAGGGGCTTGATTTT.

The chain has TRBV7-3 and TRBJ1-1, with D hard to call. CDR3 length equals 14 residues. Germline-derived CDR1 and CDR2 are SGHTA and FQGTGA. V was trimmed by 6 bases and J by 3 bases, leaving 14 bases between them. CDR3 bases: TGTGCCAGCAGTTCTACCTACCCCGACACTGAAGCTTTCTTT. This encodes CASSSTYPDTEAFF.

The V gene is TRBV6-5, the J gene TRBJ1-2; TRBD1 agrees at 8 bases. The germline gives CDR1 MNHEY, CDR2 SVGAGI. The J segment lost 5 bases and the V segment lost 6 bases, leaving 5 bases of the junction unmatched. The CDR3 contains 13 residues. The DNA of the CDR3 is TGTGCCAGCAGACAGGGGGGCGGGTATGGCTACACCTTC. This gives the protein CASRQGGGYGYTF.

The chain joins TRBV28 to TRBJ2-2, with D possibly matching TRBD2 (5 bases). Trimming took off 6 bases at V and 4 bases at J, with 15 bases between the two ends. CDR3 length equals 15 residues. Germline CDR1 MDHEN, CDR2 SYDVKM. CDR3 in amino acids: CASRPIGVSTGELFF. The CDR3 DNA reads TGTGCCAGCAGACCTATCGGGGTGAGCACCGGGGAGCTGTTTTTT.

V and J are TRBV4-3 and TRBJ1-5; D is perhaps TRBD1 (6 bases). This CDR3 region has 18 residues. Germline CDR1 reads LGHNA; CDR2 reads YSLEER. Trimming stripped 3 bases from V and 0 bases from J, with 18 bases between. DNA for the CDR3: TGCGCCAGCAGCCACACTTGGACAGATAACCATAGCAATCAGCCCCAGCATTTT. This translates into CASSHTWTDNHSNQPQHF.

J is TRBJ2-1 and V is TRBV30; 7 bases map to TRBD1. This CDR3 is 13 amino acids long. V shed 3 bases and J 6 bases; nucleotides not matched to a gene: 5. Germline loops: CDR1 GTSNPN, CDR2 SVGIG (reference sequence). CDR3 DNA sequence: TGTGCCTGGAGCACCGGGACAGCCAATGAGCAGTTCTTC. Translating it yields CAWSTGTANEQFF.